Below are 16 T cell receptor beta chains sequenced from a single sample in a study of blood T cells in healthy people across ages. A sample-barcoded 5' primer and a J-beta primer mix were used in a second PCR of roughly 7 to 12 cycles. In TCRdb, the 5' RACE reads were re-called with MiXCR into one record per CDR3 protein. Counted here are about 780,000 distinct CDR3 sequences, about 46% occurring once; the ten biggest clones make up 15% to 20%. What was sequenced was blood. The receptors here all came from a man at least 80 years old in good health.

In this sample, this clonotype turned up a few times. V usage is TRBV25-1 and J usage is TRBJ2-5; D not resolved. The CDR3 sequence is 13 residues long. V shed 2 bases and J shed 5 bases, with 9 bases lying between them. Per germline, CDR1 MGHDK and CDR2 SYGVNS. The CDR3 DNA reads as TGTGCCAGCAGTGAACCGCCATTGGAGACCCAGTACTTC. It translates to CASSEPPLETQYF.

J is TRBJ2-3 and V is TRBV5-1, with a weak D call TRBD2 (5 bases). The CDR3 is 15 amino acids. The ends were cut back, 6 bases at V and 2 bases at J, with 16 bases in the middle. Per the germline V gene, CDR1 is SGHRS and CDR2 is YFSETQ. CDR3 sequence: CASNPSGLLTDTQYF. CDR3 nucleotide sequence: TGCGCCAGCAACCCCAGCGGCCTACTCACAGATACGCAGTATTTT. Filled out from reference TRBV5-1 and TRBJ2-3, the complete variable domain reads KAGVTQTPRYLIKTRGQQVTLSCSPISGHRSVSWYQQTPGQGLQFLFEYFSETQRNKGNFPGRFSGRQFSNSRSEMNVSTLELGDSALYLCASNPSGLLTDTQYFGPGTRLTVL.

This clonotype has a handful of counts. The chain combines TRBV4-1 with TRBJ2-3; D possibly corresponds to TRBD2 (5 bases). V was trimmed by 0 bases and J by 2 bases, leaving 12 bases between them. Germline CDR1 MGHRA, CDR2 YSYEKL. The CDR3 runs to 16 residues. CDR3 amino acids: CASSQDQAADTDTQYF. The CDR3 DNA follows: TGCGCCAGCAGCCAAGATCAAGCGGCGGACACAGATACGCAGTATTTT.

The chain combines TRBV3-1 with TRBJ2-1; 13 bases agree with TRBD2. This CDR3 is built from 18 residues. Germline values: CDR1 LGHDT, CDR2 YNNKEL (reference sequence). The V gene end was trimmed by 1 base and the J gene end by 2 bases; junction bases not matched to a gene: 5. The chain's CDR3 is CASSQGTSGRAAYNEQFF. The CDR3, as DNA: TGTGCCAGCAGCCAAGGCACTAGCGGGAGGGCCGCCTACAATGAGCAGTTCTTC.

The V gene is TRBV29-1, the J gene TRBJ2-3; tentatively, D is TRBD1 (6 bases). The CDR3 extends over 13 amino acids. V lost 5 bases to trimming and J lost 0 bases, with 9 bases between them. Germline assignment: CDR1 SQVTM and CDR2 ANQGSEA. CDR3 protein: CSVQGPSTDTQYF. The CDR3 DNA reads TGCAGCGTTCAGGGGCCCAGCACAGATACGCAGTATTTT.

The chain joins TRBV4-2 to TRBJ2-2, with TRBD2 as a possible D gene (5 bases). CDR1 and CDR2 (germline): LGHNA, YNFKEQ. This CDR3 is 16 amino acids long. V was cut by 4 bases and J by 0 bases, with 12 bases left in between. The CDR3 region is CASSPNPGTNTGELFF. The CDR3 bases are TGTGCCAGCAGCCCGAACCCCGGGACGAACACCGGGGAGCTGTTTTTT.

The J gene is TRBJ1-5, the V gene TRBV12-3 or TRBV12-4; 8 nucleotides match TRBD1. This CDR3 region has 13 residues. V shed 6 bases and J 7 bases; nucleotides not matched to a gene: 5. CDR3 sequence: CASSGQGRQPQHF. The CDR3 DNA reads TGTGCCAGCAGCGGACAGGGTAGACAGCCCCAGCATTTT.

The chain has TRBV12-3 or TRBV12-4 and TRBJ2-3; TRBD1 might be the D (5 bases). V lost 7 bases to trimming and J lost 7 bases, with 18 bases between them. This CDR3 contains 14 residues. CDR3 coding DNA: TGTGCCAGCACCCCACGAGACAGAGAAAATACGCAGTATTTT. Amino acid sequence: CASTPRDRENTQYF.

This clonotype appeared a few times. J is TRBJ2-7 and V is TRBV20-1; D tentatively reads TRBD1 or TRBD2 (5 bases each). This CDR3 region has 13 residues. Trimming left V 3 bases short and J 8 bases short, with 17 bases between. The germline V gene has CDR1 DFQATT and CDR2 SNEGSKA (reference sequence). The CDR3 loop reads CSAREVGDGKQYF. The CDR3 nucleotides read TGCAGTGCTAGGGAAGTCGGGGACGGCAAGCAGTACTTC.

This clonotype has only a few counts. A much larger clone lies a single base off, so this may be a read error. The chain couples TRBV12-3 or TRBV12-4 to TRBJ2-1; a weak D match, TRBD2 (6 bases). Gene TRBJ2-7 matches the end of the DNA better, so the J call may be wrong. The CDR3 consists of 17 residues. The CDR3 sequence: CASSLAMDYNSYNEQYF. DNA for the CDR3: TGTGCCAGCAGTTTAGCGATGGACTACAACTCCTACAATGAGCAGTACTTC.

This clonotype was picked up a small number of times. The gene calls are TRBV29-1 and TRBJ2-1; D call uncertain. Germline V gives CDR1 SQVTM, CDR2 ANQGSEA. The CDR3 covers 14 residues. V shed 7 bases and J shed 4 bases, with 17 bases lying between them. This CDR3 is CSAAISGAYNEQFF. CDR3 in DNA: TGCAGCGCCGCAATTTCGGGCGCTTACAATGAGCAGTTCTTC.

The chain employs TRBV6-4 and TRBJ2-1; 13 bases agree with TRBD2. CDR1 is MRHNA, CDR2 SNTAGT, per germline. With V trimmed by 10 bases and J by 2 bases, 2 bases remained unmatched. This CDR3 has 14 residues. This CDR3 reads CATGTSGTYNEQFF. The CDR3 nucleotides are TGTGCCACCGGGACTAGCGGGACCTACAATGAGCAGTTCTTC.

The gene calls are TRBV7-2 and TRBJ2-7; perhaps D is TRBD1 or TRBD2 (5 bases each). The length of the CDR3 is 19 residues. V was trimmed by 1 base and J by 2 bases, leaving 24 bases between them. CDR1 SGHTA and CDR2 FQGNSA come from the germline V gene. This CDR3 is CASSLDPDHPGRIPYEQYF. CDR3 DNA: TGTGCCAGCAGCTTAGATCCCGACCACCCGGGACGGATCCCCTACGAGCAGTACTTC.

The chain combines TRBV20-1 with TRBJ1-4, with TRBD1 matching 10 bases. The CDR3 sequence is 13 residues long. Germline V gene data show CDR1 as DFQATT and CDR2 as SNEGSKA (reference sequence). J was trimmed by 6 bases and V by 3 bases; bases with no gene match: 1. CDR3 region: CSASGTGDEKLFF. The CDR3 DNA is TGCAGTGCTAGTGGGACAGGGGATGAAAAACTGTTTTTT.

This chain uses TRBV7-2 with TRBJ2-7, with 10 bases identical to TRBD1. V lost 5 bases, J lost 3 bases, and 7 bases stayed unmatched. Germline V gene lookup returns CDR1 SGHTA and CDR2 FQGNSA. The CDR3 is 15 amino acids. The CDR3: CASSHDGQGGYEQYF. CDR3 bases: TGTGCCAGCAGCCACGACGGACAGGGGGGCTACGAGCAGTACTTC.

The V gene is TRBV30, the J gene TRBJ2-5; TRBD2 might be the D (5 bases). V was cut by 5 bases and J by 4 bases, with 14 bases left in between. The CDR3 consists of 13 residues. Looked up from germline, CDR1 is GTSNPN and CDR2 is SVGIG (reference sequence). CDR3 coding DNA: TGTGCCTGGGGGGTACTTAGCGTAGAGACCCAGTACTTC. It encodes CAWGVLSVETQYF.